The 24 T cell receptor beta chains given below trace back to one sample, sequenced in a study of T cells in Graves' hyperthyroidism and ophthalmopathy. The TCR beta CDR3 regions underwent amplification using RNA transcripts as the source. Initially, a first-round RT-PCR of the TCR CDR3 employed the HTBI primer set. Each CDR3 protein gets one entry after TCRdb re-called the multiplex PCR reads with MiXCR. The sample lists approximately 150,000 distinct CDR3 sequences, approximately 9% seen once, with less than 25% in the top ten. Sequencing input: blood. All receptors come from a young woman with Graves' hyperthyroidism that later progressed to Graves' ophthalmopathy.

The CDR3 DNA reads TGTGCCAGCTCACCACTCACATCAGGGGGGGAGACCCAGTACTTC. Encoded protein: CASSPLTSGGETQYF. The chain uses TRBV18 and TRBJ2-5, with D possibly matching TRBD1 (7 bases). Germline loops: CDR1 KGHSH, CDR2 LQKENI. The CDR3 consists of 15 residues. V dropped 1 base and J dropped 5 bases, with 14 bases sitting between them.

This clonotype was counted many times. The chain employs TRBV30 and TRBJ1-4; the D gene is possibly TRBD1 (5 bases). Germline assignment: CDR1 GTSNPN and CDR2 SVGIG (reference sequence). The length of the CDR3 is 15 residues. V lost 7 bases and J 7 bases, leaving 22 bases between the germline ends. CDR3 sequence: CASSRDPPSGEKLFF. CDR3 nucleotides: TGTGCCTCCTCTAGGGACCCTCCAAGTGGTGAAAAACTGTTTTTT.

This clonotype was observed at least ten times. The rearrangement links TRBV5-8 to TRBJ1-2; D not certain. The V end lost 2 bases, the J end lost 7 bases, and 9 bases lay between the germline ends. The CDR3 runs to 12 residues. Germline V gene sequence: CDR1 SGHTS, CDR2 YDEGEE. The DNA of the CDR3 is TGTGCCAGCAGCTTCCCAGGTGTTGGCTACACCTTC. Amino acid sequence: CASSFPGVGYTF.

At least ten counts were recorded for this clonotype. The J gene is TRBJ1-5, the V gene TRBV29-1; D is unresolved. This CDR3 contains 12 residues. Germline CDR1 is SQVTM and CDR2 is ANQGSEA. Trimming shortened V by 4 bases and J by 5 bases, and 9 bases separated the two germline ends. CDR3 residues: CSVGAADQPQHF. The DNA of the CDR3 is TGCAGCGTTGGGGCCGCCGATCAGCCCCAGCATTTT. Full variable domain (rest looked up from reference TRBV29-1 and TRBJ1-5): SAVISQKPSRDICQRGTSLTIQCQVDSQVTMMFWYRQQPGQSLTLIATANQGSEATYESGFVIDKFPISRPNLTFSTLTVSNMSPEDSSIYLCSVGAADQPQHFGDGTRLSIL.

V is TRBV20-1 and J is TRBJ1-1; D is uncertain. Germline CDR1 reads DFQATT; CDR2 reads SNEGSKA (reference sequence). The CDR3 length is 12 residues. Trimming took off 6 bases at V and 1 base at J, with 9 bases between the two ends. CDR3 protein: CSAMPWNTEAFF. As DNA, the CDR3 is TGCAGTGCCATGCCATGGAACACTGAAGCTTTCTTT.

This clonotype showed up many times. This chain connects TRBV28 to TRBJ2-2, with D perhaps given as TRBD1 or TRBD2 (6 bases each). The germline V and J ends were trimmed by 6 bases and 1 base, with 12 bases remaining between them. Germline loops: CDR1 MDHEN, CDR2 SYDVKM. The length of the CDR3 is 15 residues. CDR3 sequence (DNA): TGTGCCAGCAGCCAAGGGGGAGGGAACACCGGGGAGCTGTTTTTT. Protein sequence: CASSQGGGNTGELFF.

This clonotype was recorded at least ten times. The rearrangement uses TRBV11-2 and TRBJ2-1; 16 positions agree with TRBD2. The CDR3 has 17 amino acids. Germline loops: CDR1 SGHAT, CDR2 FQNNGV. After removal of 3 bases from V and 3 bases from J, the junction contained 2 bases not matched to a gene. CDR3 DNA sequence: TGTGCCAGCAGCTTGGGACTAGCGGGAGGGCTCTACAATGAGCAGTTCTTC. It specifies CASSLGLAGGLYNEQFF.

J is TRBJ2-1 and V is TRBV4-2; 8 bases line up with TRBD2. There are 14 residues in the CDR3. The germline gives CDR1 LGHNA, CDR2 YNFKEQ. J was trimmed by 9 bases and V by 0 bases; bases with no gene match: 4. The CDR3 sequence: CASSQERGELEQFF. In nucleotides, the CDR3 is TGTGCCAGCAGCCAAGAGCGGGGGGAGCTTGAGCAGTTCTTC.

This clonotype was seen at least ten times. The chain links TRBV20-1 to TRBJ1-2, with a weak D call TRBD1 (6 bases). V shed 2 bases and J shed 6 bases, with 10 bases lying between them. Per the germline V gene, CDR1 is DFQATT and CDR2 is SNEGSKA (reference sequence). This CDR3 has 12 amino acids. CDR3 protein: CSARWGANGYTF. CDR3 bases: TGCAGTGCTAGATGGGGGGCCAATGGCTACACCTTC.

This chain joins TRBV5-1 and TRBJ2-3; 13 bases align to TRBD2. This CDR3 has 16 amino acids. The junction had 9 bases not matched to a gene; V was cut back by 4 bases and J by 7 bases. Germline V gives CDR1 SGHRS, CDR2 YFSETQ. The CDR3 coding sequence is TGCGCCAGCAGCAGGACTAGCGGGAGTGCTTTGAATACGCAGTATTTT. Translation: CASSRTSGSALNTQYF.

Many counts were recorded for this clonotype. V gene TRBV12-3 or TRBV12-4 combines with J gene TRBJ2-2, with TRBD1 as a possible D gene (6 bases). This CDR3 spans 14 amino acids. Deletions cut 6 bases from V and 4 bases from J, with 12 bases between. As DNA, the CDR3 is TGTGCCAGCAGGCCAACAGGGTCCACCGGGGAGCTGTTTTTT. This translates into CASRPTGSTGELFF.

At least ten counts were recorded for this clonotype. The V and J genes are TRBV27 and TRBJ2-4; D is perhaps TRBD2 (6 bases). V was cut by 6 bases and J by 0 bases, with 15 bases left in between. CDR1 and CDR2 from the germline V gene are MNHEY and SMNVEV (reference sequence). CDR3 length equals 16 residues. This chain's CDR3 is CASSGWRDLAKNIQYF. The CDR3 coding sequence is TGTGCCAGCAGCGGTTGGCGGGACTTAGCCAAAAACATTCAGTACTTC.

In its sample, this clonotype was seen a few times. The CDR3 sequence is CASSQGQRENDEQFF. The CDR3 coding sequence is TGCGCCAGCAGCCAAGGCCAGCGGGAAAACGATGAGCAGTTCTTC. V is TRBV4-1 and J is TRBJ2-1; 7 bases map to TRBD2. The CDR3 spans 15 residues. Germline V gene sequence: CDR1 MGHRA, CDR2 YSYEKL. Trimming cost V 1 base and J 8 bases; bases outside gene matches: 8.

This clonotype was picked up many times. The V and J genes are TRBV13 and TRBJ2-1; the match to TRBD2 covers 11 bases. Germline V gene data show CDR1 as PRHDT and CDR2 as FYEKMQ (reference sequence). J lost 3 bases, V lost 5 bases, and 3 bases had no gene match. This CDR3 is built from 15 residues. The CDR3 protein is CASSGLAGGYNEQFF. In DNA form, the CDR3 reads TGTGCCAGCAGCGGCCTAGCGGGGGGCTACAATGAGCAGTTCTTC. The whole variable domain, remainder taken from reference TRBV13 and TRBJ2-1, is AAGVIQSPRHLIKEKRETATLKCYPIPRHDTVYWYQQGPGQDPQFLISFYEKMQSDKGSIPDRFSAQQFSDYHSELNMSSLELGDSALYFCASSGLAGGYNEQFFGPGTRLTVL.

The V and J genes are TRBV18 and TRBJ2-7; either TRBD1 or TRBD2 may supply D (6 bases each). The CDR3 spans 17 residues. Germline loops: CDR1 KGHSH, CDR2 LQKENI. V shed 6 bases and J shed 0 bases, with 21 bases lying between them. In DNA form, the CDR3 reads TGTGCCAGCTCTGTTGATAATGGAGGGGGAGGCTCCTACGAGCAGTACTTC. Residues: CASSVDNGGGGSYEQYF. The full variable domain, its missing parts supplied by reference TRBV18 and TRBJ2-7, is NAGVMQNPRHLVRRRGQEARLRCSPMKGHSHVYWYRQLPEEGLKFMVYLQKENIIDESGMPKERFSAEFPKEGPSILRIQQVVRGDSAAYFCASSVDNGGGGSYEQYFGPGTRLTVT.

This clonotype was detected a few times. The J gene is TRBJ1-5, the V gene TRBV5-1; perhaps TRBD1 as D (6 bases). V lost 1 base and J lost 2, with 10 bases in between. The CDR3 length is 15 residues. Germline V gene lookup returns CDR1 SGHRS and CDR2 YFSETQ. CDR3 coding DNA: TGCGCCAGCAGCTTGCGGTCAGGGGGCAATCAGCCCCAGCATTTT. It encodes CASSLRSGGNQPQHF.

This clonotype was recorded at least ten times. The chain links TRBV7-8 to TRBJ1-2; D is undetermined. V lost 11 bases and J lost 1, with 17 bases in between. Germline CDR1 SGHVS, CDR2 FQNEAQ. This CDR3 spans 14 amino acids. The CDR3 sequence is CAQPWGLSNYGYTF. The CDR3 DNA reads TGTGCCCAACCATGGGGTCTAAGTAACTATGGCTACACCTTC.

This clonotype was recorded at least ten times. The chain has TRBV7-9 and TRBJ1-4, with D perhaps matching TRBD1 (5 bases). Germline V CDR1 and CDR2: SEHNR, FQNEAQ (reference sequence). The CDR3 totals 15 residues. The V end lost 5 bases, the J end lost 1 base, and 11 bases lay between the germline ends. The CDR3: CASSPGAGTNEKLFF. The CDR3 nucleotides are TGTGCCAGCAGCCCCGGGGCAGGAACTAATGAAAAACTGTTTTTT.

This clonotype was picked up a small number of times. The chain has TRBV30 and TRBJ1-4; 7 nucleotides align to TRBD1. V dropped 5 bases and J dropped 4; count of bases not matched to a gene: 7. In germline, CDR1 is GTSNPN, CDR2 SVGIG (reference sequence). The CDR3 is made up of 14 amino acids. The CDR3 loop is CAWGRTGNNEKLFF. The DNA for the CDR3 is TGTGCCTGGGGCAGGACAGGAAATAATGAAAAACTGTTTTTT.

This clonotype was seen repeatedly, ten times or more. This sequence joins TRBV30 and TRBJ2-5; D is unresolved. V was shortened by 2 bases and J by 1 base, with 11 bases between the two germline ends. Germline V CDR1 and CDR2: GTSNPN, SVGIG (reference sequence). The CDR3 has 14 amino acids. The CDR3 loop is CAWSRTLGQETQYF. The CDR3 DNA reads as TGTGCCTGGAGTCGGACCCTCGGCCAAGAGACCCAGTACTTC.

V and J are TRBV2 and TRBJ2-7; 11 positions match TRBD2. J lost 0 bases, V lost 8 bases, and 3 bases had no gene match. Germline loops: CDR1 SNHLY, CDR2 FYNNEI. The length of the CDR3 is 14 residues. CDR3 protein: CASETSGASYEQYF. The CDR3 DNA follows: TGTGCCAGCGAGACTAGCGGGGCCTCCTACGAGCAGTACTTC.

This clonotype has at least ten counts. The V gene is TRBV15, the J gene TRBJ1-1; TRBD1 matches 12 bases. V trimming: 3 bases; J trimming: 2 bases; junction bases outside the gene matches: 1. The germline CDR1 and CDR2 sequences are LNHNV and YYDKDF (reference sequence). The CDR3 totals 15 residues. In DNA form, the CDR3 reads TGTGCCACCAGCAGGGGGACAGGGGGCAACACTGAAGCTTTCTTT. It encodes CATSRGTGGNTEAFF.

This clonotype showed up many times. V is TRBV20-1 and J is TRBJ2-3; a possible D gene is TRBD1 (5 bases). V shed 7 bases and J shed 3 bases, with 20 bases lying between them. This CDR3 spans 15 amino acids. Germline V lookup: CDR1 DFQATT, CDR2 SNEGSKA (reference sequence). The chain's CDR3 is CSGSLDGQRTDTQYF. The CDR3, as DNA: TGCAGTGGTAGCCTGGACGGACAAAGGACAGATACGCAGTATTTT.

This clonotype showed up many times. The CDR3 here is CASGRSPGQTNTEAFF. As DNA, the CDR3 is TGTGCTAGTGGTCGATCCCCGGGACAGACGAACACTGAAGCTTTCTTT. The V gene is TRBV12-5, the J gene TRBJ1-1; the match to TRBD1 covers 7 bases. J was trimmed by 1 base and V by 5 bases; bases with no gene match: 10. The CDR3 contains 16 residues. Per the germline V gene, CDR1 is LGHNT and CDR2 is FRNRAP.